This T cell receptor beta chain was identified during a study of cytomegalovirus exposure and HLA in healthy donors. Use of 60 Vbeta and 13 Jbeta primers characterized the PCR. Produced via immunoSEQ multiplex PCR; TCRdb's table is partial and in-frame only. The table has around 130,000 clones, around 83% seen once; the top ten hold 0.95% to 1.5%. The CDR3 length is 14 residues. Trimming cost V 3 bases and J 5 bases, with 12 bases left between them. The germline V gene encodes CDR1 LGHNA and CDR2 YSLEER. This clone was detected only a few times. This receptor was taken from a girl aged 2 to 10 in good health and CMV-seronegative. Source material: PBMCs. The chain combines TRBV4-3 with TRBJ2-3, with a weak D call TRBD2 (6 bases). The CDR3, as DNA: TGCGCCAGCAGCCATGGAGGGGCTGGAGATACGCAGTATTTT. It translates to CASSHGGAGDTQYF.